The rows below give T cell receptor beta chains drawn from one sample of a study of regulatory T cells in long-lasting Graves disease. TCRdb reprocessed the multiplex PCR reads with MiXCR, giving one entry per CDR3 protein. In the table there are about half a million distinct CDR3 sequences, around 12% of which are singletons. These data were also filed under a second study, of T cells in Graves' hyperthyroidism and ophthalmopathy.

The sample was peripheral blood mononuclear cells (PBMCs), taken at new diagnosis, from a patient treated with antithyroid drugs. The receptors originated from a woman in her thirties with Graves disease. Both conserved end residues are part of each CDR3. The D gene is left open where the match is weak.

CDR3: CASSTRTSGSIHEQYF
V: TRBV18
J: TRBJ2-7
D: TRBD2

CDR3: CSARRPGLYEQYF
V: TRBV20-1
J: TRBJ2-7
D: -

CDR3: CASSLRTGRTETQYF
V: TRBV28
J: TRBJ2-5
D: TRBD1

CDR3: CSAGSAYSSYNEQFF
V: TRBV20-1
J: TRBJ2-1
D: -

CDR3: CASSQRQGAQSGPF
V: TRBV16
J: TRBJ1-2
D: TRBD1

CDR3: CASRTSGGSTGALHNEQFF
V: TRBV19
J: TRBJ2-1
D: TRBD1

CDR3: CASSESGGHFDPYEQYF
V: TRBV2
J: TRBJ2-7
D: TRBD2

CDR3: CASRHRSTDTQYF
V: TRBV6-1
J: TRBJ2-3
D: -

CDR3: CASSDLRTAGDEQFF
V: TRBV12-3/TRBV12-4
J: TRBJ2-1
D: -

CDR3: CASSSTSGRADEQFF
V: TRBV7-2
J: TRBJ2-1
D: TRBD2

CDR3: CASSLGRWGGWYGYTF
V: TRBV12-3/TRBV12-4
J: TRBJ1-2
D: -

CDR3: CASSPDSAGRTYEQYF
V: TRBV18
J: TRBJ2-7
D: -

CDR3: CASSSGTGGNEKLFF
V: TRBV18
J: TRBJ1-4
D: TRBD1

CDR3: CASSEAVRGEKLFF
V: TRBV2
J: TRBJ1-4
D: -

CDR3: CASSLFDGTYEQYF
V: TRBV11-2
J: TRBJ2-7
D: -

CDR3: CASSDYSGANVLTF
V: TRBV28
J: TRBJ2-6
D: -

CDR3: CASSEIRTGSGTEAFF
V: TRBV2
J: TRBJ1-1
D: TRBD1

CDR3: CASSRDRGQMYEQYF
V: TRBV5-1
J: TRBJ2-7
D: TRBD1

CDR3: CASSMGQSTGELFF
V: TRBV19
J: TRBJ2-2
D: TRBD1

CDR3: CASSLPMSGANVLTF
V: TRBV28
J: TRBJ2-6
D: -

CDR3: CASSPNSGEYNEQFF
V: TRBV7-3
J: TRBJ2-1
D: -

CDR3: CSAIAPRLSTDTQYF
V: TRBV20-1
J: TRBJ2-3
D: -

CDR3: CASSLFGGYYGYTF
V: TRBV14
J: TRBJ1-2
D: -

CDR3: CASSGSVRLETQYF
V: TRBV6-1
J: TRBJ2-5
D: -

CDR3: CASSYSTSSSYEQYF
V: TRBV6-2/TRBV6-3
J: TRBJ2-7
D: TRBD2

CDR3: CASRPGSYNEQFF
V: TRBV19
J: TRBJ2-1
D: -

CDR3: CASSLSGGPGVYNEQFF
V: TRBV27
J: TRBJ2-1
D: -

CDR3: CASSLIAGNDYEQYF
V: TRBV4-3
J: TRBJ2-7
D: TRBD2

CDR3: CASSSWTSGRVQETQYF
V: TRBV11-2
J: TRBJ2-5
D: TRBD2

CDR3: CASSSGQAEAFF
V: TRBV12-3/TRBV12-4
J: TRBJ1-1
D: TRBD1

CDR3: CASSYIRGQTSGYTF
V: TRBV6-5
J: TRBJ1-2
D: -

CDR3: CASSQETGANTGELFF
V: TRBV4-2
J: TRBJ2-2
D: -